These 12 T cell receptor beta chains share one sample of origin, sequenced in a study of T cells in Graves' hyperthyroidism and ophthalmopathy. RNA transcripts gave rise to amplified TCR beta CDR3 regions. During a first-round RT-PCR of the TCR CDR3, the HTBI primer set was used. Using its own MiXCR run on the multiplex PCR reads, TCRdb lists one record per CDR3 protein. Among around 520,000 distinct CDR3 sequences listed, roughly 14% were seen once. Sequencing input: blood. These receptors were collected from a woman aged 18-29 years with Graves' hyperthyroidism.

This clonotype came up many times. The V gene is TRBV18, the J gene TRBJ2-2; D not certain. There are 14 residues in the CDR3. V lost 3 bases to trimming and J lost 4 bases, with 9 bases between them. The germline V gene has CDR1 KGHSH and CDR2 LQKENI. The CDR3 sequence is CASSPLNGTGELFF. The CDR3 bases are TGTGCCAGCTCACCGCTTAACGGCACCGGGGAGCTGTTTTTT.

The V call is TRBV6-2 or TRBV6-3, the J call TRBJ2-1, with D uncertain. The V gene lost 0 bases and the J gene lost 6 bases, with 9 bases spanning the gap. The CDR3 length is 14 residues. Germline V gene lookup returns CDR1 MNHEY and CDR2 SVGEGT. CDR3: CASSYSREVNEQFF. In DNA, the CDR3 is TGTGCCAGCAGTTACTCGAGAGAGGTCAATGAGCAGTTCTTC.

This clonotype appeared many times. This chain uses TRBV5-1 with TRBJ2-3; D remains unclear. The V gene's germline CDR1 is SGHRS and CDR2 YFSETQ. The CDR3 length is 16 residues. The V end was cut by 0 bases, the J end by 0 bases, with 11 bases between. In nucleotides, the CDR3 is TGCGCCAGCAGCTTGGGTCTGTCCCAAAGCACAGATACGCAGTATTTT. Its translation: CASSLGLSQSTDTQYF.

This clonotype was seen ten or more times. The chain uses TRBV3-1 and TRBJ1-2; D is ambiguous. CDR3 length: 16 residues. Germline V CDR1 and CDR2: LGHDT, YNNKEL (reference sequence). V was shortened by 0 bases and J by 5 bases, with 16 bases between the two germline ends. CDR3: CASSQDPQAHRYGYTF. The CDR3, as DNA: TGTGCCAGCAGCCAAGATCCCCAGGCCCATAGGTATGGCTACACCTTC.

In this sample, this clonotype turned up many times. The genes are TRBV24-1 and TRBJ2-2, with 7 bases lining up with TRBD1. J lost 5 bases, V lost 7 bases, and 6 bases had no gene match. Germline V lookup: CDR1 KGHDR, CDR2 SFDVKD. CDR3 length: 14 residues. CDR3 loop: CATSRTGETGELFF. The CDR3 DNA reads as TGTGCCACCAGCCGTACAGGGGAAACCGGGGAGCTGTTTTTT.

This rearrangement joins TRBV5-8 to TRBJ2-5; tentative D call: TRBD2 (5 bases). The ends were cut back, 4 bases at V and 5 bases at J, with 18 bases in the middle. CDR1 and CDR2 (germline): SGHTS, YDEGEE. The CDR3 runs to 15 residues. The CDR3: CASSPISVGSETQYF. The CDR3, as DNA: TGTGCCAGCAGCCCCATCTCGGTAGGGAGCGAGACCCAGTACTTC.

In the case of this clonotype: A read error is possible here, since a much larger clone lies one base away. The CDR3 DNA sequence: TGTGCCAGCCAAGGGGGGGGTGTCCAGCCCCGGCATTTT. Its protein product is CASQGGGVQPRHF. The chain couples TRBV7-8 to TRBJ1-5; tentative D call: TRBD1 (6 bases). Looked up from germline, CDR1 is SGHVS and CDR2 is FQNEAQ. The CDR3 is 13 amino acids.

This clonotype was picked up many times. The chain has TRBV27 and TRBJ1-5, with D possibly matching TRBD1 (6 bases). V lost 6 bases to trimming and J lost 6 bases, with 18 bases between them. The CDR3 loop spans 15 amino acids. The germline CDR1 and CDR2 sequences are MNHEY and SMNVEV (reference sequence). The CDR3 region is CASRSTGQNSQPQHF. The CDR3 DNA reads as TGTGCCAGCAGAAGTACGGGACAAAACTCTCAGCCCCAGCATTTT.

Comment on this clonotype: A much larger clone is a single base away; this may be a read error. The chain has TRBV7-8 and TRBJ2-2, with 7 bases identical to TRBD2. The CDR3 spans 17 residues. Germline V CDR1 and CDR2: SGHVS, FQNEAQ. CDR3 sequence (DNA): TGTGCCAGCAGCTTAACTTTGGGGGGGACGAACACCGGGGAGCCGTTTTTT. This codes for CASSLTLGGTNTGEPFF.

This clonotype was seen more than once but under ten times. The chain combines TRBV20-1 with TRBJ1-2; D might be TRBD1 (5 bases). Trimming shortened V by 1 base and J by 8 bases, and 20 bases separated the two germline ends. In germline, CDR1 is DFQATT, CDR2 SNEGSKA (reference sequence). This CDR3 has 15 residues. DNA of the CDR3: TGCAGTGCTAGAGGGCAGGGTTCTCGGTTATTGGGCTACACCTTC. This sequence encodes CSARGQGSRLLGYTF.

The sample holds many counts of this clonotype. V usage is TRBV6-1 and J usage is TRBJ1-6; 7 bases line up with TRBD1. The CDR3 runs 13 residues. Germline trimming cut 7 bases from V and 9 bases from J; bases unmatched to any gene: 6. Germline values: CDR1 MNHNS, CDR2 SASEGT. Here the CDR3 DNA reads TGTGCCAGCAATGTAACAGGGGTTTCACCCCTCCACTTT. Protein sequence: CASNVTGVSPLHF.

This clonotype was seen only a few times. With a much larger clone just one base away, this may be a read error. This sequence joins TRBV29-1 and TRBJ1-1, with 8 bases lining up with TRBD1. The CDR3 is made up of 11 amino acids. V gave up 7 bases and J gave up 4 bases; unmatched junction bases: 2. The V gene's germline CDR1 is SQVTM and CDR2 ANQGSEA. DNA for the CDR3: TGCAGCGCCGACAGGGGCACTGAAGCTTTCTTT. Translating it yields CSADRGTEAFF.